Below, 17 T cell receptor beta chains from the same sample are listed, as sequenced in a study of shared clonotypes between healthy human individuals (dated by TCRdb to 2020 to 2022). Library preparation was by the immunoSEQ multiplex PCR assay. As stored in TCRdb, this immuneACCESS dataset retains in-frame rearrangements with V and J assigned. A fraction of the clones does not appear; measured against another copy, unresolved V genes explain less than half of the discrepancy, and the remainder lacks a known reason. The sample records approximately 2.4 million clones, under 97% of which are singletons. The ten largest make up 0.1% to 0.15% of the sample. Sample: naive CD4+ T cells sorted from blood. In light of the paper, this sample's cell subset or site label describes: CD45RA+ positively selected. The source of these receptors is a man younger than 30 in good health.

As to this clone: Other DNA sequences from this sample encode an identical CDR3 as well. V gene TRBV19 combines with J gene TRBJ1-2; no reliable D call. The CDR3 has 12 residues. CDR1 is LNHDA and CDR2 is SQIVND in the germline V gene (reference sequence). V lost 5 bases to trimming and J lost 5 bases, with 9 bases between them. CDR3 coding DNA: TGTGCCAGTAGTCTCACTGATTATGGCTACACCTTC. This encodes CASSLTDYGYTF.

The genes are TRBV19 and TRBJ1-1, with a weak D call TRBD1 (6 bases). The CDR3 covers 15 residues. Germline CDR1 is LNHDA and CDR2 is SQIVND (reference sequence). Between the trimmed V and J ends, which lost 2 bases and 0 bases, there was a span of 10 bases. The CDR3 spells CASSIRQDMNTEAFF. As DNA, the CDR3 is TGTGCCAGTAGTATACGACAGGATATGAACACTGAAGCTTTCTTT.

The CDR3 bases are TGTGCCACTTCCGACAGGGGAAAAACCACAGATACGCAGTATTTT. Translation gives CATSDRGKTTDTQYF. The rearrangement joins TRBV6-5 to TRBJ2-3, with 8 bases matching TRBD1. The V segment lost 10 bases and the J segment 2 bases; nucleotides outside the gene matches: 11. From germline, CDR1 is MNHEY and CDR2 SVGAGI. The CDR3 sequence is 15 residues long.

The rearrangement uses TRBV10-2 and TRBJ2-3, with 9 bases that match TRBD2. J was trimmed by 4 bases and V by 2 bases; bases with no gene match: 13. Germline V gene sequence: CDR1 WSHSY, CDR2 SAAADI. The length of the CDR3 is 18 residues. The CDR3 nucleotides read TGCGCCAGCAGTGAGAGAAGCGGGAGGAGACTAAAGGCAGATACGCAGTATTTT. It encodes CASSERSGRRLKADTQYF.

This clone was seen a few times. The J gene is TRBJ1-5, the V gene TRBV7-8; 7 bases agree with TRBD1. V lost 5 bases, J lost 4 bases, and 5 bases stayed unmatched. CDR1 SGHVS and CDR2 FQNEAQ come from the germline V gene. The CDR3 has 14 residues. The CDR3 bases are TGTGCCAGCAGCAACGGACAGGAGAATCAGCCCCAGCATTTT. It encodes CASSNGQENQPQHF.

The genes are TRBV25-1 and TRBJ1-4, with D perhaps TRBD1 (5 bases). This CDR3 has 14 residues. CDR1 is MGHDK and CDR2 is SYGVNS in the germline V gene. Trimming shortened V by 4 bases and J by 5 bases, and 11 bases separated the two germline ends. CDR3 nucleotide sequence: TGTGCCAGCAGTGCTGGGGGATGGAATGAAAAACTGTTTTTT. Translated: CASSAGGWNEKLFF.

This rearrangement joins TRBV5-4 to TRBJ2-5; 7 bases map to TRBD1. V lost 4 bases and J lost 3; bases outside the gene matches: 6. Germline-derived CDR1 and CDR2 are SGHNT and YYREEE (reference sequence). This CDR3 is built from 14 residues. The DNA of the CDR3 is TGTGCCAGCAGCAAGTTAGACAGGGAAGAGACCCAGTACTTC. Translation: CASSKLDREETQYF.

As to this clone: The same CDR3 also results from other DNA sequences found in this sample. The chain has TRBV10-3 and TRBJ2-5; 7 bases line up with TRBD2. V was pared by 0 bases and J by 4 bases, with 2 bases of the junction left unmatched. CDR3 length: 14 amino acids. CDR1 and CDR2 from the germline V gene are ENHRY and SYGVKD. CDR3 in DNA: TGTGCCATCAGTGAGTCGGGGGGGAGAGAGACCCAGTACTTC. Translation: CAISESGGRETQYF.

The chain links TRBV6-1 to TRBJ2-7, with 12 positions matching TRBD2. Trimming cost V 4 bases and J 3 bases; bases outside gene matches: 1. The CDR3 extends over 14 amino acids. Germline lookup yields CDR1 MNHNS and CDR2 SASEGT. The CDR3 here is CASSGLAGVYEQYF. The CDR3 region has the DNA TGTGCCAGCAGTGGACTAGCGGGAGTCTACGAGCAGTACTTC.

V gene TRBV11-2 combines with J gene TRBJ1-1; D uncertain. The CDR3 loop spans 16 amino acids. Germline V gene sequence: CDR1 SGHAT, CDR2 FQNNGV. Trimming took off 1 base at V and 0 bases at J, with 12 bases between the two ends. The CDR3 here is CASSLVGSTLNTEAFF. As DNA, the CDR3 is TGTGCCAGCAGCTTAGTTGGCAGCACCTTGAACACTGAAGCTTTCTTT.

This rearrangement joins TRBV5-1 to TRBJ2-1, with D tentatively TRBD1 or TRBD2 (6 bases each). The CDR3 covers 17 residues. The V and J ends lost 0 bases and 5 bases respectively, with 18 bases between them. The germline V gene has CDR1 SGHRS and CDR2 YFSETQ. The CDR3 reads CASSLGVAGGPNNEQFF. In DNA form, the CDR3 reads TGCGCCAGCAGCTTGGGGGTTGCCGGGGGCCCTAACAATGAGCAGTTCTTC.

V usage is TRBV5-8 and J usage is TRBJ2-2; D ambiguous. The germline V gene has CDR1 SGHTS and CDR2 YDEGEE. V dropped 4 bases and J dropped 1 base, with 8 bases sitting between them. The CDR3 extends over 14 amino acids. CDR3 protein: CASSPLLNTGELFF. The CDR3 DNA sequence: TGTGCCAGCAGCCCTCTCCTGAACACCGGGGAGCTGTTTTTT.

The count of this clone is one. V is TRBV19 and J is TRBJ1-1; D gene uncertain. CDR3 length: 14 residues. Germline values: CDR1 LNHDA, CDR2 SQIVND (reference sequence). Trimming removed 4 bases at V and 1 base at J, with 10 bases between. Here the CDR3 reads CASSTRLENTEAFF. CDR3 nucleotides: TGTGCCAGTAGTACCAGGCTGGAGAACACTGAAGCTTTCTTT. The complete variable domain, with remaining parts taken from reference TRBV19 and TRBJ1-1, reads DGGITQSPKYLFRKEGQNVTLSCEQNLNHDAMYWYRQDPGQGLRLIYYSQIVNDFQKGDIAEGYSVSREKKESFPLTVTSAQKNPTAFYLCASSTRLENTEAFFGQGTRLTVV.

The chain combines TRBV7-9 with TRBJ1-2; no clear D. This CDR3 contains 12 residues. Deletions cut 5 bases from V and 4 bases from J, with 8 bases between. From germline, CDR1 is SEHNR and CDR2 FQNEAQ (reference sequence). CDR3 DNA: TGTGCCAGCAGCAAGGACGTCTATGGCTACACCTTC. Translated: CASSKDVYGYTF. The full variable domain, rest sourced from reference TRBV7-9 and TRBJ1-2, is DTGVSQNPRHKITKRGQNVTFRCDPISEHNRLYWYRQTLGQGPEFLTYFQNEAQLEKSRLLSDRFSAERPKGSFSTLEIQRTEQGDSAMYLCASSKDVYGYTFGSGTRLTVV.

V usage is TRBV10-2 and J usage is TRBJ1-6; no firm D call. V shed 5 bases and J shed 6 bases, with 11 bases lying between them. Germline V lookup: CDR1 WSHSY, CDR2 SAAADI. The CDR3 consists of 14 residues. The CDR3 nucleotides are TGCGCCAGCAGTCCTGTCTCTTTTAATTCACCCCTCCACTTT. It translates to CASSPVSFNSPLHF.

The rearrangement joins TRBV30 to TRBJ1-1; TRBD1 matches 7 bases. The CDR3 runs to 16 residues. J lost 5 bases, V lost 3 bases, and 15 bases had no gene match. CDR1 is GTSNPN and CDR2 is SVGIG in the germline V gene (reference sequence). Here the CDR3 reads CAWSPVNRGRETEAFF. The CDR3 DNA is TGTGCCTGGAGCCCAGTTAACAGGGGACGTGAGACTGAAGCTTTCTTT.

The rearrangement joins TRBV7-9 to TRBJ2-6, with 7 bases aligning to TRBD1. Trimming removed 4 bases from V and 5 bases from J; junction bases left unmatched: 5. The CDR3 runs to 15 residues. In germline, CDR1 is SEHNR, CDR2 FQNEAQ (reference sequence). The CDR3 nucleotides are TGTGCCAGCAGCTCGACAGGGTCTTGGGCCAACGTCCTGACTTTC. Translation gives CASSSTGSWANVLTF.